A single TCR beta chain is shown here with its context. The CDR3 runs to 15 residues. V was clipped by 0 bases and J by 3 bases; unmatched bases: 4. CDR1 GTSNPN and CDR2 SVGIG come from the germline V gene (reference sequence). Profiling relied on immunoSEQ multiplex PCR, and the TCRdb table lists in-frame clones only, not all of them. The sample holds 60,000 to 85,000 clones; about 80% are singletons and the top ten take roughly 41%. This entry is derived from a study of blood T cell repertoires in COVID-19. This TCR derives from an elderly man with acute or convalescent COVID-19. Sequenced material: peripheral blood. The chain has TRBV30 and TRBJ1-5; 8 bases match TRBD1. The CDR3 region has the DNA TGTGCCTGGAGTGTAGCAGGGGGCAACAATCAGCCCCAGCATTTT. This codes for CAWSVAGGNNQPQHF.